This section outlines one T cell receptor beta chain sequence together with its context. There is no known antigen for this receptor. No much larger clone exists at a distance of one base, and base qualities are not known. The sample holds other DNA sequences that translate to the same CDR3. The data belong to a study of control samples from healthy donors and cancer patients (dated by TCRdb to 2020 to 2021). The CDR3 spans 11 residues, from the cysteine through the phenylalanine. The DNA shown is the 33-base CDR3, in frame from base 1. V is clipped by 3 bases and J by 4 bases, and the sequence between their germline boundaries is 1 base long. The library was obtained by the immunoSEQ multiplex PCR assay. In its TCRdb copy, this immuneACCESS table keeps in-frame sequences only and misses some clones. Where compared with another copy, unresolved V genes explain less than half of these, and the others have no known cause. Recorded for this sample are 150,000 to 200,000 clones; 92% of them occurred a single time. 0.55% to 0.7% of the sample is taken by the ten largest.

Specimen: blood. The receptor chain draws on TRBV12-3 or TRBV12-4 and TRBJ1-3; there is no confident call for the D gene. The sequence derives from a woman aged 25-40 years in good health. Here the CDR3 is given as CASSLGNTIYF. The DNA sequence follows: TGTGCCAGCAGTTTGGGAAACACCATATATTTT.